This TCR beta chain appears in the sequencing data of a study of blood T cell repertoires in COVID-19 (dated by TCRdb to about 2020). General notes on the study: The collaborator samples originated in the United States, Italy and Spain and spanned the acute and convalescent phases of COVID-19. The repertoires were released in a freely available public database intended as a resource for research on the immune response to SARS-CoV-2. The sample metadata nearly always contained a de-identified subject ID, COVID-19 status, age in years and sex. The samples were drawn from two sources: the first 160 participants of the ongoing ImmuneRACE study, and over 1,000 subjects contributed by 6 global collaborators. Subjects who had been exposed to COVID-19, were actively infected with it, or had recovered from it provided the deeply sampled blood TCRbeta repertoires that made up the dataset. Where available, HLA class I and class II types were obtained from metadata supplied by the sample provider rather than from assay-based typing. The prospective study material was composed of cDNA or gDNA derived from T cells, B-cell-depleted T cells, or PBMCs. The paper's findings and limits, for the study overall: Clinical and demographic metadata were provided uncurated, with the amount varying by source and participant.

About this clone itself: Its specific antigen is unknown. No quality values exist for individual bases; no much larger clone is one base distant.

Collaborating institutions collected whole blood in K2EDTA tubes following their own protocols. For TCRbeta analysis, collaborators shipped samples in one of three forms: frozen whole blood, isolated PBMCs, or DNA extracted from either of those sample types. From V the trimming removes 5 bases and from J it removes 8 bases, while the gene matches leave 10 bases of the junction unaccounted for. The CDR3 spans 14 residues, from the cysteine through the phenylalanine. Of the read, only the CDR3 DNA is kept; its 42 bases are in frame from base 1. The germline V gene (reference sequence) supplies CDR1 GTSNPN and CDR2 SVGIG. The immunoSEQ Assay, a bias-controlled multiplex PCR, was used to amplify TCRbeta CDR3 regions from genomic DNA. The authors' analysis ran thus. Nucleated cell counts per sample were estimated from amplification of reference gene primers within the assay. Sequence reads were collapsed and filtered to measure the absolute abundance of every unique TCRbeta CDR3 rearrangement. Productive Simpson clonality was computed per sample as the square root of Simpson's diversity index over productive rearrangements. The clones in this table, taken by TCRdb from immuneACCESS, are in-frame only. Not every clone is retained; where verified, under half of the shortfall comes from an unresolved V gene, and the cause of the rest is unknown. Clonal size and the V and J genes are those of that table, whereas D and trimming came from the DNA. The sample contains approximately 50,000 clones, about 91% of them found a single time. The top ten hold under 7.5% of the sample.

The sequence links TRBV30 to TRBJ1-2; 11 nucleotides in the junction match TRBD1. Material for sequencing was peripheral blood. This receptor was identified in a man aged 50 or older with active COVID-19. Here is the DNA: TGTGCCTGGTCGTTTGGGACAGGGGGGGACGGCTACACCTTC. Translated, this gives CAWSFGTGGDGYTF.